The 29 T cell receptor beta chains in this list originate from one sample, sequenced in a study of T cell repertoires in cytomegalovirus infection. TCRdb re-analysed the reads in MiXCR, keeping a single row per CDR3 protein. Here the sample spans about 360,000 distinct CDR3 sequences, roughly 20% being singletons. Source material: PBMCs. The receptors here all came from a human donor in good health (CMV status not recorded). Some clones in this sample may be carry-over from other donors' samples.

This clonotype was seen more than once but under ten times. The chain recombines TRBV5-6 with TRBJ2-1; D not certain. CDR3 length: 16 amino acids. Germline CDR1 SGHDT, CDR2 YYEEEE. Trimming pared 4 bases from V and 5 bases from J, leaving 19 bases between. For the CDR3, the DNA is TGTGCCAGCAGCCTCCCCGACCTAACCACGAACAATGAGCAGTTCTTC. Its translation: CASSLPDLTTNNEQFF.

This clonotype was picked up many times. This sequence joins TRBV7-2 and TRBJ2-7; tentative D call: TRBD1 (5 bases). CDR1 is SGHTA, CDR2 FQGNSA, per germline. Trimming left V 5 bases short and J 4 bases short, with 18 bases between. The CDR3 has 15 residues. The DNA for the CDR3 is TGTGCCAGCAGCCAGGGCGTTGGTGGGCCTTACGAGCAGTACTTC. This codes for CASSQGVGGPYEQYF. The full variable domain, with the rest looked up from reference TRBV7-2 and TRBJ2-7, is GAGVSQSPSNKVTEKGKDVELRCDPISGHTALYWYRQSLGQGLEFLIYFQGNSAPDKSGLPSDRFSAERTGGSVSTLTIQRTQQEDSAVYLCASSQGVGGPYEQYFGPGTRLTVT.

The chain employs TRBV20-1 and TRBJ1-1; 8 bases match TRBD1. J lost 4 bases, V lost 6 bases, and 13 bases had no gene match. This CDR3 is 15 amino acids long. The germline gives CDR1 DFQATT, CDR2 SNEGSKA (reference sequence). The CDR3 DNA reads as TGCAGTGCGAACCAACCATCGACAGGGGCCACTGAAGCTTTCTTT. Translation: CSANQPSTGATEAFF.

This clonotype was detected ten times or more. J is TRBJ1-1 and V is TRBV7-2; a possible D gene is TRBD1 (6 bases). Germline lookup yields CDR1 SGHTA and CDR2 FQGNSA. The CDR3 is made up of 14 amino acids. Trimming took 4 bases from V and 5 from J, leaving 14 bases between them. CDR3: CASSSGQRSTEAFF. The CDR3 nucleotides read TGTGCCAGCAGCTCTGGACAGCGCAGTACTGAAGCTTTCTTT.

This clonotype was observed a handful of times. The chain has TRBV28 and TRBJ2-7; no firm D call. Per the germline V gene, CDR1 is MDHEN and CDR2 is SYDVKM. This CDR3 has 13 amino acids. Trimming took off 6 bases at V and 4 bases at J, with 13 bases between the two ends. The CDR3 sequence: CASRSSDGYEQYF. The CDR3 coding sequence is TGTGCCAGCAGGTCCAGTGATGGTTACGAGCAGTACTTC.

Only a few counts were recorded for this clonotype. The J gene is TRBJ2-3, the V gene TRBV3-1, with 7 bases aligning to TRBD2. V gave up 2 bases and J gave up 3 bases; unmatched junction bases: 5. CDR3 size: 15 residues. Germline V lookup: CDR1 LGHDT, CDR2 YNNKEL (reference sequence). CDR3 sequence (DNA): TGTGCCAGCAGCCAAAGCGGGATTGGTACAGATACGCAGTATTTT. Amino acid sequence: CASSQSGIGTDTQYF.

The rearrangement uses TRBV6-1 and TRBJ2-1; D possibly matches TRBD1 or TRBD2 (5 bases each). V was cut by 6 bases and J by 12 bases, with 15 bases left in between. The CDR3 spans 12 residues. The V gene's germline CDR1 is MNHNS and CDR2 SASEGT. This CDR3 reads CASRNGRGVQFF. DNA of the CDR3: TGTGCCAGCAGGAACGGGCGAGGGGTGCAGTTCTTC.

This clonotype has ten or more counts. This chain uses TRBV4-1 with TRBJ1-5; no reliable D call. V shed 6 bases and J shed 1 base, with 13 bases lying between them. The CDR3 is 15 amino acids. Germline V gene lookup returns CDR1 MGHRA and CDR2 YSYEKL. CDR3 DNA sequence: TGCGCCAGCAGTCGCGGTGATTTCAGCAATCAGCCCCAGCATTTT. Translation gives CASSRGDFSNQPQHF.

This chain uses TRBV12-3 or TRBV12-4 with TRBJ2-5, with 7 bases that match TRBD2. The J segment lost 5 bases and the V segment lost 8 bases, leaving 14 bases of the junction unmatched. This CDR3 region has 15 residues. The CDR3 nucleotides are TGTGCCAGCGCGATGGCGGGGGACTCCGAGGAGACCCAGTACTTC. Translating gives CASAMAGDSEETQYF.

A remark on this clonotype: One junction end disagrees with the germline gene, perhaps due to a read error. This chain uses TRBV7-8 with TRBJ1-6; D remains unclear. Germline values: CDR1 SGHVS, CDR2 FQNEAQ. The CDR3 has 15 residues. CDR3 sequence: CTSSPRTGFDSPLHF. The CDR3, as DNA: TGTACCAGCAGCCCCCGGACGGGATTCGATTCACCCCTCCACTTT. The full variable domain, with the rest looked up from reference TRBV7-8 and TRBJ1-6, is GAGVSQSPRYKVAKRGQDVALRCDPISGHVSLFWYQQALGQGPEFLTYFQNEAQLDKSGLPSDRFFAERPEGSVSTLKIQRTQQEDSAVYLCTSSPRTGFDSPLHFGNGTRLTVT.

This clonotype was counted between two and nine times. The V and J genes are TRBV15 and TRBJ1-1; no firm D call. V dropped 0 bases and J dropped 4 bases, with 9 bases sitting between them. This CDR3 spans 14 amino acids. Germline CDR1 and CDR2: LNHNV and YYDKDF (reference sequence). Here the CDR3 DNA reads TGTGCCACCAGCAGAGATGCCGGCTCCACTGAAGCTTTCTTT. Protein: CATSRDAGSTEAFF.

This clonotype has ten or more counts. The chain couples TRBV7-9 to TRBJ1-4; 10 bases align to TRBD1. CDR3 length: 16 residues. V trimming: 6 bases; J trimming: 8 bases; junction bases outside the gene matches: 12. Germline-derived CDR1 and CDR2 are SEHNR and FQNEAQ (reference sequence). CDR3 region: CASSTRDRGFYEKLFF. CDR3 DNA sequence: TGTGCCAGCAGTACGCGGGACAGGGGTTTTTACGAAAAACTGTTTTTT. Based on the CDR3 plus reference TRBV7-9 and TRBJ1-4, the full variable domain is DTGVSQNPRHKITKRGQNVTFRCDPISEHNRLYWYRQTLGQGPEFLTYFQNEAQLEKSRLLSDRFSAERPKGSFSTLEIQRTEQGDSAMYLCASSTRDRGFYEKLFFGSGTQLSVL.

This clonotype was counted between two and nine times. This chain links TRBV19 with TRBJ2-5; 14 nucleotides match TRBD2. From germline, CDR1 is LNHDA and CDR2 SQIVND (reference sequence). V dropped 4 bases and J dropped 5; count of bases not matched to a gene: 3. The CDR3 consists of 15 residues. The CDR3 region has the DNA TGTGCCAGTAGTACGGGACTAGCGGGAGTGGAGACCCAGTACTTC. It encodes CASSTGLAGVETQYF.

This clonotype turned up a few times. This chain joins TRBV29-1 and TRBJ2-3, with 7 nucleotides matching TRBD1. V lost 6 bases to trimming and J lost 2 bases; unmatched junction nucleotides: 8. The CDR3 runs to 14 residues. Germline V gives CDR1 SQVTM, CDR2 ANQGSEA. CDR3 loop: CSVKGQSNTDTQYF. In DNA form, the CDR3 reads TGCAGCGTCAAGGGACAGTCAAACACAGATACGCAGTATTTT.

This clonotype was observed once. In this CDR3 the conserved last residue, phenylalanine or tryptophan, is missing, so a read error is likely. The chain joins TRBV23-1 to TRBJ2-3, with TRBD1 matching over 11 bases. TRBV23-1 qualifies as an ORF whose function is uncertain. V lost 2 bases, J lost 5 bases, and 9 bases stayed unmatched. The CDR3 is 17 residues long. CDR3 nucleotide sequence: TGCGCCAGCAGTCAACTCCGGACAGGGGGCGGAGAAGATACGCAGTATCTT. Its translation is CASSQLRTGGGEDTQYL.

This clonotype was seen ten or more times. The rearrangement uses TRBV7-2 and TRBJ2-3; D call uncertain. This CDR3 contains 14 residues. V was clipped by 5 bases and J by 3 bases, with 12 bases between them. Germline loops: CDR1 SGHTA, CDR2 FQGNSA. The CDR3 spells CASSPRSGTDTQYF. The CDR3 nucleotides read TGTGCCAGCAGCCCCCGTTCGGGTACAGATACGCAGTATTTT.

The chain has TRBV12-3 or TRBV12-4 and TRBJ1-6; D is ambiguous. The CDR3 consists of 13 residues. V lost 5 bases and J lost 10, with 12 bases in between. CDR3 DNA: TGTGCCAGCAGTCTCCCTCCCAGCTCACCCCTCCACTTT. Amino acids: CASSLPPSSPLHF.

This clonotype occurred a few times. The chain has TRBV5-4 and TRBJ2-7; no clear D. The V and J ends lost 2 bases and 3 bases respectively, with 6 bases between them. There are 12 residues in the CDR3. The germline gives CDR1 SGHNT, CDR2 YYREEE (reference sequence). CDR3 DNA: TGTGCCAGCAGCTTTAAAGACTACGAGCAGTACTTC. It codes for CASSFKDYEQYF.

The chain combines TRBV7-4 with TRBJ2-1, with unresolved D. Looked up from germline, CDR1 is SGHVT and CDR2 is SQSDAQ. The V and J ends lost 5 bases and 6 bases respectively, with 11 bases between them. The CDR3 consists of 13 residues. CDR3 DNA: TGTGCCAGCAGCAGAGACTGGGCCAATGAGCAGTTCTTC. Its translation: CASSRDWANEQFF.

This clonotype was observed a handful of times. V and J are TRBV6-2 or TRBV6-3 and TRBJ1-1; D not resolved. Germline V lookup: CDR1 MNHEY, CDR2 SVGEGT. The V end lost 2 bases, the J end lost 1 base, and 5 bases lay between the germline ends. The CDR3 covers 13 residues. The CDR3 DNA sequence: TGTGCCAGCAGTTACCTCAAGAACACTGAAGCTTTCTTT. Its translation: CASSYLKNTEAFF.

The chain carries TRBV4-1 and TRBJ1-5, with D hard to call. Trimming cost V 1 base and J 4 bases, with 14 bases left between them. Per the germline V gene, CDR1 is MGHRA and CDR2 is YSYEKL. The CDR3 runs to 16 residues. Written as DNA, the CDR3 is TGCGCCAGCAGCCAAGTTTTAACAGCTTTAAATCAGCCCCAGCATTTT. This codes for CASSQVLTALNQPQHF.

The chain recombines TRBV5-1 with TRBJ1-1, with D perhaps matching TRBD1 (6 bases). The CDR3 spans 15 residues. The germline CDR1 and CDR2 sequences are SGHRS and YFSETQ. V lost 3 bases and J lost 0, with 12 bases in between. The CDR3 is CASSSGGHLNTEAFF. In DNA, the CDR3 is TGCGCCAGCAGCTCCGGGGGCCACTTGAACACTGAAGCTTTCTTT.

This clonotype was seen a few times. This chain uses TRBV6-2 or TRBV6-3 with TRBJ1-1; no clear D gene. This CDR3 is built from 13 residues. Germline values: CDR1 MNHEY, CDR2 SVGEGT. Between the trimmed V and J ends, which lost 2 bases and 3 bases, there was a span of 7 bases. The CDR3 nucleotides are TGTGCCAGCAGTTACCTCCTGGACACTGAAGCTTTCTTT. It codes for CASSYLLDTEAFF.

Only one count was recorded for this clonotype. The chain's CDR3 is CATSESGGVNEQFF. The CDR3 region has the DNA TGTGCCACCAGTGAAAGCGGGGGAGTCAATGAGCAGTTCTTC. The rearrangement uses TRBV24-1 and TRBJ2-1; 8 nucleotides match TRBD2. CDR3 size: 14 residues. Germline V gene lookup returns CDR1 KGHDR and CDR2 SFDVKD. V gave up 4 bases and J gave up 6 bases; unmatched junction bases: 4.

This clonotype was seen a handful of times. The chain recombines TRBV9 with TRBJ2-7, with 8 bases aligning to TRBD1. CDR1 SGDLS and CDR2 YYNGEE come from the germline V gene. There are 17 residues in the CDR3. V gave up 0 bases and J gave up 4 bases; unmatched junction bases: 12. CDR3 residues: CASSVALGTGRGYEQYF. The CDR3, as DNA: TGTGCCAGCAGCGTAGCCCTAGGGACAGGAAGGGGATACGAGCAGTACTTC.

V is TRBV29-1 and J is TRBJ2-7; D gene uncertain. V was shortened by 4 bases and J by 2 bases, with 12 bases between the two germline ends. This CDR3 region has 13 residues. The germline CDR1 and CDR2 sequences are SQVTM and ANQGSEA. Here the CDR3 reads CSVVGARPYEQYF. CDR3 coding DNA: TGCAGCGTTGTAGGAGCGAGGCCCTACGAGCAGTACTTC.

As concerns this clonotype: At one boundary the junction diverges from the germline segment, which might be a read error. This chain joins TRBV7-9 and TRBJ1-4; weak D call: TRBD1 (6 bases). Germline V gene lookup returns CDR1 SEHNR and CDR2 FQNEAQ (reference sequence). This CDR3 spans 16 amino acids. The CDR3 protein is CASSHRSPGANEKLLF. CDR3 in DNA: TGTGCCAGCAGCCACAGGTCGCCAGGGGCAAATGAAAAACTGTTGTTT. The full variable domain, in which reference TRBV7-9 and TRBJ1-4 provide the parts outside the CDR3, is DTGVSQNPRHKITKRGQNVTFRCDPISEHNRLYWYRQTLGQGPEFLTYFQNEAQLEKSRLLSDRFSAERPKGSFSTLEIQRTEQGDSAMYLCASSHRSPGANEKLLFGSGTQLSVL.

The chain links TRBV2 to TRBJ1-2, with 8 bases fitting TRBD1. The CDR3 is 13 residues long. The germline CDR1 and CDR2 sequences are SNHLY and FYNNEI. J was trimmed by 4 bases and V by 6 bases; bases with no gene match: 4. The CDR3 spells CASRYRGSYGYTF. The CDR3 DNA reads TGTGCCAGCAGGTACAGGGGGAGCTATGGCTACACCTTC.

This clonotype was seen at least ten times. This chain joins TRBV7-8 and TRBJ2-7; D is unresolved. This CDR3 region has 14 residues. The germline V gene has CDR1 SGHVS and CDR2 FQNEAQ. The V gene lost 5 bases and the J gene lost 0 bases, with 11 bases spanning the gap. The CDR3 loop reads CASSLSAASYEQYF. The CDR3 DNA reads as TGTGCCAGCAGCCTGTCGGCGGCCTCCTACGAGCAGTACTTC.